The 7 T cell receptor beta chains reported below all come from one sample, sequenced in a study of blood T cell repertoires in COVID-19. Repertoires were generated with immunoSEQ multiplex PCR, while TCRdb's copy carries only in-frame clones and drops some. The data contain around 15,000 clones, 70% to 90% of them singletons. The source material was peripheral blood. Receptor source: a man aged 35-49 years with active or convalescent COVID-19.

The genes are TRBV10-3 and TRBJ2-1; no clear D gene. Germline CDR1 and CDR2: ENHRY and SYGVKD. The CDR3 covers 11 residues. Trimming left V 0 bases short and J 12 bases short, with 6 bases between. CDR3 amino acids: CAISESAPQFF. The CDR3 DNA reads TGTGCCATCAGTGAGTCGGCTCCGCAGTTCTTC.

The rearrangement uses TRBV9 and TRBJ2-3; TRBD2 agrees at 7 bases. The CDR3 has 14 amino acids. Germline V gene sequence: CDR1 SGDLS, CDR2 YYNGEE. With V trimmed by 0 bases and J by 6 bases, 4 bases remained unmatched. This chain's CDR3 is CASSVVLAADTQYF. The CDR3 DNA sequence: TGTGCCAGCAGCGTAGTTCTAGCGGCGGATACGCAGTATTTT.

The CDR3 DNA reads TGTGCCAGCAGTTTGCTCGGGCAGCCCCAGCATTTT. Encoded protein: CASSLLGQPQHF. This chain connects TRBV12-3 or TRBV12-4 to TRBJ1-5; D gene uncertain. V dropped 3 bases and J dropped 7 bases, with 7 bases sitting between them. This CDR3 is built from 12 residues.

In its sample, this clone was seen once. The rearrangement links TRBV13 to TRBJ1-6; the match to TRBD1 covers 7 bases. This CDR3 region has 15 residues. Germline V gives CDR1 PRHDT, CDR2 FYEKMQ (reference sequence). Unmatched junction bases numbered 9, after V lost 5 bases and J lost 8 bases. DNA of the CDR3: TGTGCCAGCAGCACGACGGGGACAGAGCATTCACCCCTCCACTTT. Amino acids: CASSTTGTEHSPLHF.

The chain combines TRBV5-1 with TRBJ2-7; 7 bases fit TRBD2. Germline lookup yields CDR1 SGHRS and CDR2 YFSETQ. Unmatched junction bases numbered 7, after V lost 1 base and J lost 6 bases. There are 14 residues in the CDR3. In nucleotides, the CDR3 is TGCGCCAGCAGCTTGCGGGGGGACGGGCTCGAGCAGTACTTC. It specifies CASSLRGDGLEQYF.

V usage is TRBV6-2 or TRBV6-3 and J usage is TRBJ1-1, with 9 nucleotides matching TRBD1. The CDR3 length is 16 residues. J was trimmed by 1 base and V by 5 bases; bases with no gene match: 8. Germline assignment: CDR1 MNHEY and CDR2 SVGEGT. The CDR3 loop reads CASSPGTGRGNTEAFF. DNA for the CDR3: TGTGCCAGCAGTCCCGGGACAGGGCGAGGGAACACTGAAGCTTTCTTT.

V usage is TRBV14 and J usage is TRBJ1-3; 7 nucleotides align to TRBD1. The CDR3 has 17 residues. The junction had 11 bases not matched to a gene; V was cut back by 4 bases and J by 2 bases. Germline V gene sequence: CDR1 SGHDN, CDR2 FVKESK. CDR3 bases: TGTGCCAGCAGCCCCCTACTGGGGCAGGGGGCTGGAAACACCATATATTTT. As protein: CASSPLLGQGAGNTIYF.